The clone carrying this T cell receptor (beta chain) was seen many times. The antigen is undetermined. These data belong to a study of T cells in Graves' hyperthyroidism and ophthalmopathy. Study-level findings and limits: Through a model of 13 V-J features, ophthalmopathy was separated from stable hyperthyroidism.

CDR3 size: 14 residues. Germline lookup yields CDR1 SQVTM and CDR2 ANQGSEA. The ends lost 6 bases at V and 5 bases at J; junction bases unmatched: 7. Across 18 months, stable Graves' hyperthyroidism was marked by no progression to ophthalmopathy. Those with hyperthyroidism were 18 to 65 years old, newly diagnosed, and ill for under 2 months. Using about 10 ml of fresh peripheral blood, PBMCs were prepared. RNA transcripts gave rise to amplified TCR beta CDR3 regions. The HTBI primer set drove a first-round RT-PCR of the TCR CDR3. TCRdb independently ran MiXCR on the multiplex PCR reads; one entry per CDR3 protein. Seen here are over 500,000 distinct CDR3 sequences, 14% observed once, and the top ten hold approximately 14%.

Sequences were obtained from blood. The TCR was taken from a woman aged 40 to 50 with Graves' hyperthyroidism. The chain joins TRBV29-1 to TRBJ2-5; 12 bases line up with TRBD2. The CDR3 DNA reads TGCAGCGTAGGACTAGCGGGATTCGGGGAGACCCAGTACTTC. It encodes CSVGLAGFGETQYF.